This T cell receptor beta chain originates from a study of cytomegalovirus exposure and HLA in healthy donors. The PCR had 60 Vbeta and 13 Jbeta primers. Assay used: immunoSEQ multiplex PCR; TCRdb lists only in-frame clones, some missing. The sample consists of some 110,000 clones, 70% of them appearing once. This CDR3 region has 15 residues. CDR1 is ENHRY and CDR2 is SYGVKD in the germline V gene. Trimming removed 4 bases from V and 4 bases from J; junction bases left unmatched: 7. The receptor's source is a man younger than 45 in good health and CMV-seropositive. V usage is TRBV10-3 and J usage is TRBJ2-5, with 9 bases that match TRBD1. Sequencing was done on a sample of PBMCs. For the CDR3, the DNA is TGTGCCATCAGTGGAGGGGACAGGGCTCGAGAGACCCAGTACTTC. This encodes CAISGGDRARETQYF.